The 16 T cell receptor beta chains below all came from one sample that was sequenced in a study of beta chain features in type 1 diabetes. Whole-study results and caveats: People with Type 1 diabetes carried modestly yet significantly shorter TCRB CDR3s in all four CD4+ subsets.

Their antigens are not known. Isolated RNA was reverse transcribed in full, so expressed TCRB transcripts were sequenced. Here immunoSEQ multiplex PCR was the method, and the copy in TCRdb shows in-frame clones only, minus some. The repertoire consists of roughly 330,000 clones, with approximately 15% occurring once and the leading ten covering roughly 0.015%. The specimen sequenced was naive CD4+ T cells from blood. Source of these receptors: a woman between 18 and 29 years old with type 1 diabetes.

The chain is built from TRBV30 and TRBJ2-7; tentative D call: TRBD2 (5 bases). This CDR3 contains 12 residues. The V and J ends lost 1 base and 12 bases respectively, with 16 bases between them. Looked up from germline, CDR1 is GTSNPN and CDR2 is SVGIG (reference sequence). Here the CDR3 reads CAWSGSSRDRYF. The DNA for the CDR3 is TGTGCCTGGAGTGGTTCCTCGAGGGATCGGTACTTC. The whole variable domain, filled in from reference TRBV30 and TRBJ2-7, reads SQTIHQWPATLVQPVGSPLSLECTVEGTSNPNLYWYRQAAGRGLQLLFYSVGIGQISSEVPQNLSASRPQDRQFILSSKKLLLSDSGFYLCAWSGSSRDRYFGPGTRLTVT.

The chain joins TRBV5-6 to TRBJ2-3, with 11 nucleotides matching TRBD2. The V and J ends lost 4 bases and 4 bases, in that order; junction bases with no gene match: 11. Germline CDR1 SGHDT, CDR2 YYEEEE. The CDR3 consists of 17 residues. This chain's CDR3 is CASSLVGLLAGADTQYF. Written as DNA, the CDR3 is TGTGCCAGCAGCCTTGTCGGCCTACTAGCGGGAGCAGATACGCAGTATTTT.

The chain combines TRBV27 with TRBJ1-1; D is uncertain. Trimming stripped 4 bases from V and 8 bases from J, with 14 bases between. Germline loops: CDR1 MNHEY, CDR2 SMNVEV (reference sequence). The CDR3 is 13 amino acids. The CDR3 region is CASSSRRGLEAFF. DNA of the CDR3: TGTGCCAGCAGTTCCCGCCGAGGGTTAGAAGCTTTCTTT.

This clone was observed a handful of times. This chain connects TRBV4-2 to TRBJ2-6; 7 nucleotides match TRBD1. There are 18 residues in the CDR3. Germline loops: CDR1 LGHNA, CDR2 YNFKEQ. The trim removed 7 bases at V and 1 base at J, leaving 13 bases unmatched. CDR3 bases: TGTGCCAGCACAAAATCAGGGGGAAGCTATTCTGGGGCCAACGTCCTGACTTTC. This sequence encodes CASTKSGGSYSGANVLTF.

The chain couples TRBV5-1 to TRBJ2-6; D possibly corresponds to TRBD2 (6 bases). V was trimmed by 4 bases and J by 2 bases, leaving 22 bases between them. CDR1 SGHRS and CDR2 YFSETQ come from the germline V gene. The CDR3 contains 19 residues. DNA of the CDR3: TGCGCCAGCAGCGAGCGGGCTAGAGGTCTGGTAACTGGGGCCAACGTCCTGACTTTC. This sequence encodes CASSERARGLVTGANVLTF.

This clone was seen a few times. V gene TRBV5-6 combines with J gene TRBJ1-1; 7 bases map to TRBD1. In germline, CDR1 is SGHDT, CDR2 YYEEEE. The CDR3 totals 16 residues. Trimming took 2 bases from V and 4 from J; bases not matched to a gene: 11. The CDR3 nucleotides read TGTGCCAGCAGCTTCTTACTGACAGGGATGAGCACTGAAGCTTTCTTT. This encodes CASSFLLTGMSTEAFF.

The chain recombines TRBV27 with TRBJ2-7; D gene ambiguous. Germline V gene lookup returns CDR1 MNHEY and CDR2 SMNVEV (reference sequence). V dropped 5 bases and J dropped 5 bases, with 19 bases sitting between them. The CDR3 totals 15 residues. CDR3 region: CASSHDTYAVHEQYV. CDR3 nucleotides: TGTGCCAGCAGTCACGACACCTACGCTGTCCACGAGCAGTACGTC.

This chain links TRBV7-9 with TRBJ2-6; D is unresolved. Germline values: CDR1 SEHNR, CDR2 FQNEAQ (reference sequence). The CDR3 totals 15 residues. Trimming took off 2 bases at V and 1 base at J, with 6 bases between the two ends. The CDR3 region has the DNA TGTGCCAGCAGCTTAATGGCATCTGGGGCCAACGTCCTGACTTTC. This gives the protein CASSLMASGANVLTF.

This clone was observed a single time. This CDR3 reads CASSPSRESGYTF. The CDR3 DNA follows: TGTGCCAGCTCACCATCGCGGGAAAGTGGCTACACCTTC. The rearrangement uses TRBV18 and TRBJ1-2, with D hard to call. CDR1 and CDR2 from the germline V gene are KGHSH and LQKENI. The ends were cut back, 2 bases at V and 7 bases at J, with 11 bases in the middle. This CDR3 has 13 amino acids.

The chain carries TRBV11-2 and TRBJ2-1; TRBD2 agrees at 11 bases. The CDR3 spans 15 residues. Trimming cost V 5 bases and J 12 bases; bases outside gene matches: 12. Germline-derived CDR1 and CDR2 are SGHAT and FQNNGV. The CDR3 sequence: CASSPLAGVARGQFF. The CDR3 coding sequence is TGTGCCAGCAGCCCACTAGCGGGAGTGGCCCGGGGGCAGTTCTTC.

J is TRBJ1-3 and V is TRBV30; D ambiguous. With 1 base removed from V and 1 base from J, the gap between germline ends came to 5 bases. The CDR3 length is 13 residues. Germline lookup yields CDR1 GTSNPN and CDR2 SVGIG (reference sequence). In DNA form, the CDR3 reads TGTGCCTGGAGTGACTTTTCTGGAAACACCATATATTTT. Translation: CAWSDFSGNTIYF.

The chain employs TRBV29-1 and TRBJ2-3; the D gene is possibly TRBD2 (5 bases). CDR1 is SQVTM, CDR2 ANQGSEA, per germline. V lost 6 bases to trimming and J lost 6 bases, with 13 bases between them. The CDR3 extends over 12 amino acids. The DNA of the CDR3 is TGCAGCGTAGCTAGCATGGCGGATACGCAGTATTTT. This codes for CSVASMADTQYF.

The chain recombines TRBV28 with TRBJ2-3; maybe TRBD2 (5 bases). This CDR3 has 15 residues. Germline V gives CDR1 MDHEN, CDR2 SYDVKM. With 6 bases removed from V and 2 bases from J, the gap between germline ends came to 15 bases. The CDR3 DNA reads TGTGCCAGCAGGAAATGGGGAGTTCTCACAGATACGCAGTATTTT. Protein: CASRKWGVLTDTQYF.

There are a few counts of this clone. The chain couples TRBV30 to TRBJ2-6; tentatively, D is TRBD2 (6 bases). The germline CDR1 and CDR2 sequences are GTSNPN and SVGIG (reference sequence). V was trimmed by 5 bases and J by 3 bases, leaving 8 bases between them. The CDR3 has 13 residues. CDR3 DNA sequence: TGTGCCTGGGCGGGAAATGGGGCCAACGTCCTGACTTTC. Protein: CAWAGNGANVLTF.

A few counts support this clone. The chain is built from TRBV30 and TRBJ2-3, with 8 nucleotides matching TRBD2. Germline assignment: CDR1 GTSNPN and CDR2 SVGIG (reference sequence). The V and J ends lost 2 bases and 0 bases, in that order; junction bases with no gene match: 1. The CDR3 spans 14 residues. The CDR3 coding sequence is TGTGCCTGGAGTCCTAGCGGGAGCACAGATACGCAGTATTTT. Its translation is CAWSPSGSTDTQYF.

This clone has only a few counts. This chain links TRBV2 with TRBJ2-3, with TRBD2 identical over 8 bases. The V gene's germline CDR1 is SNHLY and CDR2 FYNNEI. The CDR3 length is 16 residues. With 6 bases clipped from V and 0 bases from J, the junction kept 8 bases outside the gene matches. The CDR3, as DNA: TGTGCCAGCAGCTTACTAGCGGTTGCTAGCACAGATACGCAGTATTTT. Translation gives CASSLLAVASTDTQYF.